This entry concerns a single T cell receptor beta chain. Its specific antigen is unknown. No much larger clone exists at a distance of one base, and base qualities are not known. Other DNA sequences from this sample encode an identical CDR3 as well. Library prep was done by the immunoSEQ multiplex PCR assay. The multiplex PCR relied on a mix of 60 forward primers for TCR Vbeta segments and 13 reverse primers for TCR Jbeta segments. A multiplex PCR assay on genomic DNA amplified the CDR3 region of rearranged TCR beta genes. The amplified TCR beta libraries were sequenced on the Illumina HiSeq System as 87-base-pair reads. The authors processed their data as follows. A later analysis tallied around 87 million unique TCR beta chains across the approximately 670 repertoires, and roughly 11 million of those chains were shared by two or more donors. To remove PCR and sequencing errors, raw reads were error-corrected and collapsed into unique sequences using a nearest-neighbor algorithm that merged closely related sequences. V, D and J gene segments were assigned by aligning CDR3 sequences to IMGT reference sequences. For a sequence to be retained, a match of at least six nucleotides was required to both a V gene segment and a J gene segment. Rearrangements were classified as productive when the CDR3 lacked stop codons and remained in frame with V and J, and all other rearrangements were classified as non-productive. Following IMGT convention, CDR3 was defined as the stretch from the second conserved V-encoded cysteine up to the conserved J-encoded phenylalanine. The earlier analysis of roughly 590 of the donors excluded any sequence lacking an unambiguous match to a single V gene segment. An earlier analysis of 587 of the donors called V segments functional above 56.7% productive rearrangements and segregating when the between-donor standard deviation exceeded 5%. A statistical classification framework was built to diagnose cytomegalovirus status from the catalog of TCR beta chain sequences. In a later analysis, TCR nucleotide sequences were compared against IMGT/GENE-DB human TR gene sequences so that V and J genes could be assigned. Using the TCRdist pipeline, a later analysis assigned CDR3 sequences along with most-parsimonious VDJ recombination scenarios. In a later analysis, each TCR beta chain was defined by its CDR3 amino acid sequence together with its V-gene family, and reads lacking a unique V-gene family were excluded. A later analysis removed 592 highly shared, low-generation-probability nucleotide sequences to deal with suspected cross-contamination and a sequencing artifact. In a later analysis, a clonal expansion index for each public chain was calculated from normalized within-repertoire ranks of inferred template counts. In a later analysis, generation probabilities were computed with a VDJ recombination model fitted to out-of-frame rearrangements, and the resulting probabilities were checked against IGoR. In a later analysis, TCR-TCR, TCR-HLA and TCR-CMV co-occurrence was scored with hypergeometric tests, and a repertoire-size bias correction was applied to TCR pairs. In a later analysis, false discovery rates were estimated by permuting HLA or CMV assignments 20 times. In a later analysis, co-occurring TCRs were grouped with DBSCAN, and TCRdist sequence similarity was added when clustering was performed within HLA-allele-positive subsets. Repertoires with fewer than 30,000 or more than 120,000 public chains, plus five repertoires with anomalous nucleotide sharing, were excluded from co-occurrence clustering. TCRdb mirrors the immuneACCESS table, restricted to in-frame sequences. Some clones are absent from its copies; in checked studies, under half trace to an unresolved V gene, and the reason for the others is unknown. The V and J calls and the clone size are those of that table, but D and trimming were determined from the DNA. This sample gives about 150,000 clones in total; around 80% of them show up just once. The top ten hold approximately 2% of the sample.

This sample stems from a study of cytomegalovirus exposure and HLA in healthy donors (TCRdb year 2017). Regarding the complete study: In an earlier analysis of approximately 640 of the donors, around 300 Gb of sequence data and 90 million to 120 million unique TCR beta sequences from 150 million to 200 million T cells were reported. A separate validation cohort of about 110 different subjects was used in addition to the roughly 720-subject first cohort. Both class I and class II loci were covered by HLA typing, at four-digit resolution. The aim of the study was to test whether cataloging public T cell receptors could identify signatures of past pathogen exposure. To study patterns of TCR occurrence, a later analysis re-analyzed previously published TCR beta repertoires from 650 to 750 donors and added high-resolution HLA genotyping. Typing coverage varied by locus: roughly 620-630 donors for A, B, C, DRB1 and DQB1; about 520 for DQA1; around 570 for DPA1; approximately 450 for DPB1. An earlier analysis of 587 of the donors applied high-throughput TCR beta sequencing to assess whether each TCR beta V gene segment acted as functional or pseudogenic. An early release covering around 630 HLA-typed donors comprised about 310 gigabases of sequencing data and approximately 85 million unique TCR sequences. Using immunosequencing, the study profiled T cell repertoires from fewer than 700 subjects and related those repertoires to cytomegalovirus serostatus. Among some 400 genotyped donors of the cohort, an average of about 240,000 unique TCR beta nucleotide sequences was sequenced per donor, of which about 20% were non-productive. Genome-wide SNP genotypes for about 55% of the roughly 670 donors were used in a later genetic analysis, which treated that subset as a discovery cohort. The later analysis used no new phenotypic data to find candidate immune exposures, relying instead on TCR beta sequences and their occurrence across donors. The study combined high-throughput TCR immunosequencing, statistical association of individual TCRs with disease status, and machine learning to predict cytomegalovirus infection status. Donor age, sex, ethnicity and CMV serostatus were collected together with the repertoire data. All discovery cohort repertoires had been generated on a single sequencing platform. Of the roughly 400 genotyped donors, 70% to 90% were placed in the genetic ancestry cluster associated with self-reported Caucasian donors. A few DR-DQ haplotypes were treated as single units for association and clustering because of strong linkage in the cohort. General findings and caveats noted by the study authors: In a later analysis, TCR association rates were found to vary across HLA loci, with the most associated TCRs seen for DRB1 alleles and the fewest for HLA-C alleles. A later analysis found that most CMV-associated TCR beta chains appeared HLA-restricted, with HLA associations seemingly driven largely by CMV exposure. Several of the top co-occurrence clusters appeared to be linked to parvovirus B19, influenza, CMV and Epstein-Barr virus, according to a later analysis. Because counts were too low, 15 or so rarely observed V segments, including chromosome 9 orphons, were excluded from the earlier analysis of 587 of the donors. Correlated functional status among segregating V segments might be attributable to linkage disequilibrium, but an unknown experimental factor could not be ruled out. According to a later genetic analysis, donors in an Asian-associated ancestry cluster had fewer N-insertions in productive TCRs than the roughly 670-donor mean. The cohort was sequenced for TCR beta chains only, and without alpha or paired-chain data the features that could be detected were limited. The authors suggested that the approach could potentially be generalized to other disease states and immunological phenotypes. The only immune exposure information available for the cohort was CMV serostatus. A total of roughly 160 TCR beta chains were listed by the study as associated with cytomegalovirus. In a later analysis, HLA-associated TCR beta chains showed more clonal expansion and lower generation probabilities than non-associated chains that were equally common. When HLA alleles, especially DR and DQ, strongly co-occurred, attributing TCR associations to individual alleles was difficult. Cytomegalovirus status was reported to be diagnosed by the classifier with high specificity and sensitivity in both the original and validation cohorts. Roughly uniform sequencing depth across donors was assumed in presence/absence analyses, although this assumption may not hold. Some IMGT-functional V segments, including TRBV6-2 and TRBV6-3, could not be told apart with the 87-base-pair reads, so those segments were excluded. In an earlier analysis of under 600 of the donors, most TCR beta V segments were observed in productive rearrangements about 87% or about 30% of the time, broadly matching IMGT annotations. In vitro tests confirmed that a few of the cytomegalovirus-associated TCR beta chains recognize cytomegalovirus antigens. In a later genetic analysis, a missense DCLRE1C variant was associated with V-gene and J-gene trimming of TCR beta chains, and the association was replicated in an independent cohort. A further reported finding was that TCR beta sequences accurately predicted the HLA-A and HLA-B alleles for most subjects in the first cohort. HLA typing was unavailable for some donors at each locus, so association tests used only the typed subset. The sequencing pipeline was judged likely to have produced a cluster of highly shared sequence variants as a technical artifact. Most TCR sequences were seen in very few donors, while some public TCRs were found in many individuals. A later analysis associated 15,000 to 20,000 TCR beta sequences with specific HLA alleles at a false discovery rate of 0.05.

The cohort was made up of 500 to 850 healthy bone marrow donors. At the time of sampling, all cohort members were nominally healthy, though unrecorded immune exposures were likely present. The donor was CMV seronegative and belonged to the group of several hundred seronegative cohort members. Every donor gave a peripheral blood sample, and the peripheral blood mononuclear cells from that sample were used for TCR beta sequencing. Genomic DNA extraction from the blood cell samples was performed with the Qiagen DNeasy Blood Extraction Kit. The CDR3 covers 12 residues, taking in both the cysteine and the phenylalanine. Here the CDR3 DNA is all that survives: 36 bases in frame from base 1. V is cut back by 8 bases and J by 3 bases, with 2 bases in the junction unmatched. CDR1 and CDR2, looked up from the germline V gene, are SQVTM and ANQGSEA.

This chain is built from TRBV29-1 and TRBJ1-2, and 11 junctional nucleotides match TRBD1. This TCR derives from a young man in good health and CMV-seronegative. Sequenced input: PBMCs. Here is the DNA: TGCAGCTCGGGACAGGGGGACTATGGCTACACCTTC. Translated, it reads CSSGQGDYGYTF.